This T cell receptor (beta chain) was observed in a study of breast tumors, draining lymph nodes, adjacent tissues. TCRdb called the multiplex PCR reads again in MiXCR, with one record for every CDR3 protein. This sample has approximately 150,000 distinct CDR3 sequences, with 30% to 35% found just once. This clonotype was detected ten times or more. The CDR3 contains 16 residues. CDR1 is MNHEY, CDR2 SVGAGI, per germline. The junction had 7 bases not matched to a gene; V was cut back by 2 bases and J by 0 bases. Axillary draining lymph nodes of breast cancer patients supplied the node samples. V is TRBV6-5 and J is TRBJ2-7; 7 positions match TRBD1. Sequenced material: axillary lymph node tissue. The receptor was derived from a female donor with breast cancer. Some clones in this sample may be carry-over from other donors' samples. For the CDR3, the DNA is TGTGCCAGCAGTTACGAAGGGACAGCTGCCTCCTACGAGCAGTACTTC. This translates into CASSYEGTAASYEQYF.